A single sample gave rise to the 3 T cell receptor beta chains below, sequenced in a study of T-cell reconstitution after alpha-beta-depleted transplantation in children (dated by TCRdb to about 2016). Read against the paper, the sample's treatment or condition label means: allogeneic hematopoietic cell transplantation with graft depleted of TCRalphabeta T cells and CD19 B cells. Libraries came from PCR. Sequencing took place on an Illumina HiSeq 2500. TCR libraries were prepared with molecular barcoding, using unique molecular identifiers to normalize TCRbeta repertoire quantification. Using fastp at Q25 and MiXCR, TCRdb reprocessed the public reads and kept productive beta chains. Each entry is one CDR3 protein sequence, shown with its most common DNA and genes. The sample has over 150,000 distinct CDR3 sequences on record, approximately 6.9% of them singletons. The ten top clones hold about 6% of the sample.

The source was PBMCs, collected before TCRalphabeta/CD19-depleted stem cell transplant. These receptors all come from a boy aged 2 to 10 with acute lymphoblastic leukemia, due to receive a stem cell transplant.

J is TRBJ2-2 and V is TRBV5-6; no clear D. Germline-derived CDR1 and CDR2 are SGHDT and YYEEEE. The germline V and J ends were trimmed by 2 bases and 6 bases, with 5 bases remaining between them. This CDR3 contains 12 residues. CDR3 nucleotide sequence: TGTGCCAGCAGCTTTGACGCCGGGGAGCTGTTTTTT. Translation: CASSFDAGELFF.

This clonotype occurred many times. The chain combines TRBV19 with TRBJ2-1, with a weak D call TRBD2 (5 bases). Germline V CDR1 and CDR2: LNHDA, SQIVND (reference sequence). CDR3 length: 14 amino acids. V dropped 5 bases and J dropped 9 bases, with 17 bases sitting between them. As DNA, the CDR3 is TGTGCCAGTAGTTTGAAGGGTCAGAGGGCTGAGCAGTTCTTC. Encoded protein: CASSLKGQRAEQFF.

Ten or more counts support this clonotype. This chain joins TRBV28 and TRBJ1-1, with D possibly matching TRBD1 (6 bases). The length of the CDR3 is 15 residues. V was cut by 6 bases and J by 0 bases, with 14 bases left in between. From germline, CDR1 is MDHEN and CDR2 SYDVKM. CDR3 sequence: CASRGTSLMNTEAFF. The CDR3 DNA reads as TGTGCCAGCAGGGGGACAAGCCTAATGAACACTGAAGCTTTCTTT.